This T cell receptor beta chain was recovered during a study of early T cells in non-severe SARS-CoV-2 infection (dated by TCRdb to the early 2020s). Background for the entire study: Bulk RNA from unsorted whole blood was used for TCR sequencing, so alpha and beta chains could not be paired.

A case-control design nested within a healthcare worker cohort in London, UK, was used, with weekly nasopharyngeal swab PCR tests and blood sampling performed. Healthcare workers were recruited during the week of the UK lockdown, between 23 and 31 March 2020, and followed weekly for up to roughly 15 weeks. Points the paper makes about the study in general: Matching against VDJdb was skewed toward anti-spike CD8 responses, likely underestimated virus-specific expansions, and missed private and CD4 specificities.

The receptor library was made with 5' RACE. Instrument used: NextSeq 500. In the TCR library protocol, unique molecular identifiers were attached to individual cDNA molecules to correct for PCR bias and sequencing error. Both TCR alpha and beta chains were sequenced, and tight co-correlation was observed between alpha and beta sequence abundances in each sample. Per the authors' processing: Decombinator V4 was used to annotate TCR sequences for V gene, J gene and CDR3. Expanded TCRs were defined as changing significantly between any two time points under a Poisson model with p below 0.0001. TCR abundances were normalised to the total number of TCRs sequenced per sample and expressed as counts per million. TRAV1-2 paired with TRAJ12, TRAJ20 or TRAJ33 defined MAIT TCRs, while TRAV10 paired with TRAJ18 defined iNKT TCRs. VDJdb, accessed 1 November 2021, was searched for CMV, EBV and SARS-CoV-2 annotated TCRs, excluding TCRs annotated for multiple antigens. TCRdb passed the public sequencing reads through fastp at Q25 and MiXCR, retaining productive beta sequences. CDR3 protein duplicates are merged, each entry listing the most common genes and DNA. The V and J calls and clone size come from TCRdb's table, not from the authors' own analysis. This sample comprises fewer than 85,000 distinct CDR3 sequences, 8.5% to 10% of them detected only once. Nearly 5% of the sample rests with the top ten.

There are many counts of this clonotype. The antigen this receptor binds is unknown. Qualities for individual bases were not recorded, and no much larger clone is one base off. The junction carries 14 bases between V and J, which are trimmed by 8 bases and 2 bases respectively. From a lookup of the germline V gene (reference sequence), CDR1 and CDR2 are MNHNY and SVGAGI. The CDR3 starts with the cysteine, ends with the phenylalanine, and has 14 residues. The kept DNA is CDR3 alone, 42 bases in frame from the first base. Here the chain combines TRBV6-6 and TRBJ2-3; the D region possibly corresponds to TRBD2 (7 bases align). This clonotype was obtained from an adult who was a healthcare worker with PCR-confirmed SARS-CoV-2 infection or an uninfected control (not recorded which). Sequences were obtained from whole blood. The DNA sequence is given as TGTGCCAGCGGGGGGCGGGAGTTCACAGATACGCAGTATTTT. Its protein product is CASGGREFTDTQYF.